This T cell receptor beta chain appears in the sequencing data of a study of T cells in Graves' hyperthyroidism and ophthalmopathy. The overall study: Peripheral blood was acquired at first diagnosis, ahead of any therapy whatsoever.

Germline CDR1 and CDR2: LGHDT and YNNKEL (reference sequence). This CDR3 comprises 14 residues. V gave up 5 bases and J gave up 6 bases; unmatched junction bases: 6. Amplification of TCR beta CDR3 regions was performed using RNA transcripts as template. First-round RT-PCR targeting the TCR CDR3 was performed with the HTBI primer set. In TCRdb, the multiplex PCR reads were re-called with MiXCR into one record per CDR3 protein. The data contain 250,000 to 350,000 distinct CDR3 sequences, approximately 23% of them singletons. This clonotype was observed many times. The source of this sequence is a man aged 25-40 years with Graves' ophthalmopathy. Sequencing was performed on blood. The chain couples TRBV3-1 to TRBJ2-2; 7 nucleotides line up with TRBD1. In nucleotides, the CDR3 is TGTGCCAGCAGCGGCCGACAGGGTGCCGGGGAGCTGTTTTTT. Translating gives CASSGRQGAGELFF.